This record looks at one T cell receptor (beta chain) sequence and its context. Its antigen remains unidentified. No per-base quality is available; no much larger clone lies one base away. Collaborating institutions collected whole blood in K2EDTA tubes following their own protocols. For TCRbeta analysis, collaborators shipped samples as frozen whole blood, isolated PBMCs, or DNA extracted from either of those sample types. The immunoSEQ Assay, a bias-controlled multiplex PCR, was used to amplify TCRbeta CDR3 regions from genomic DNA. The study's own analysis went as follows. Nucleated cell counts per sample were estimated from amplification of reference gene primers within the assay. To quantify the absolute abundance of each unique TCRbeta CDR3 rearrangement, sequence reads were collapsed and filtered. For each sample, productive Simpson clonality was calculated by taking the square root of Simpson's diversity index across productive rearrangements. The table was pulled from immuneACCESS by TCRdb, which kept in-frame rearrangements only. Such tables lose some clones; where checked, under half of the loss comes from unresolved V genes, and the rest has no known cause. That table supplies the V and J calls and clone size; D and trimming were determined from the DNA. This sample gives 200,000 to 300,000 clones in total; approximately 86% of them show up just once. Almost 2% of the sample rests with the top ten.

The data were obtained in a study of blood T cell repertoires in COVID-19 (dated by TCRdb to the early 2020s). A note on the overall study: Samples covering the acute and convalescent phases of COVID-19 were provided by collaborators in the United States, Italy and Spain. The material from the prospective study consisted of cDNA or gDNA derived from T cells, B-cell-depleted T cells, or PBMCs. The sample metadata nearly always contained a de-identified subject ID, COVID-19 status, age in years and sex. Samples came from the ongoing ImmuneRACE study (first 160 participants) plus 1,254 subjects from 6 global collaborators. Subjects who had been exposed to COVID-19, were actively infected with it, or had recovered from it provided the deeply sampled blood TCRbeta repertoires that made up the dataset. Where available, HLA class I and class II types were obtained from metadata supplied by the sample provider rather than from assay-based typing. The repertoires were made available in a free public database intended to serve as a resource for research on the immune response to SARS-CoV-2. What the research found in general, with its limitations: Clinical and demographic metadata were provided uncurated, with the amount varying by source and participant.

Reading the germline V gene (reference sequence) gives CDR1 LGHDT and CDR2 YNNKEL. V and J lose 2 bases and 7 bases, and a span of 14 bases separates them. CDR3 length: 15 amino acids, cysteine to phenylalanine. This entry keeps only the CDR3 DNA: 45 bases, framed from base 1. Sequenced: peripheral blood. The TCR comes from a man younger than 45 with active or convalescent COVID-19. The sequence links TRBV3-1 (or the pseudogene TRBV3-2) to TRBJ1-4; the D gene is perhaps TRBD1, from 5 matching bases. The CDR3 corresponds to CASSQTGQNGEKLFF. The nucleotide sequence reads TGTGCCAGCAGCCAAACAGGCCAAAACGGTGAAAAACTGTTTTTT.